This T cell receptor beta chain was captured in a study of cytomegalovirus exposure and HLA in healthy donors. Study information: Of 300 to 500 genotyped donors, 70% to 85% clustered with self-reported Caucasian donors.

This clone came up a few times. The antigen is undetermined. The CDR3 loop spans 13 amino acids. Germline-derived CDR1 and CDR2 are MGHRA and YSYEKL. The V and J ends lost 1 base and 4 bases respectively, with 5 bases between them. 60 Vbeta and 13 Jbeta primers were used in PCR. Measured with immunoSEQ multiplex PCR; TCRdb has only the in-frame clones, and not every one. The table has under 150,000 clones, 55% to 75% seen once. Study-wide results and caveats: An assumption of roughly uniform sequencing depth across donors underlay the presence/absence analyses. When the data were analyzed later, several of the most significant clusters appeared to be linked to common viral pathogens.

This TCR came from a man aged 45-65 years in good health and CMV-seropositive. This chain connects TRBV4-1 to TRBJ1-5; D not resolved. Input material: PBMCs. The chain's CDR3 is CASSQAENQPQHF. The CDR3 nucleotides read TGCGCCAGCAGCCAAGCCGAGAATCAGCCCCAGCATTTT.